One sample yielded the 5 T cell receptor beta chains listed below, sequenced in a study of cytomegalovirus exposure and HLA in healthy donors. The table came from immunoSEQ multiplex PCR; TCRdb's copy has only in-frame clones and leaves some out. The sample shows about 160,000 clones, 80% to 90% of them seen only once. Input material: PBMCs. These receptors were collected from a woman aged 25 to 39 in good health and CMV-seronegative.

The J gene is TRBJ1-1, the V gene TRBV11-2; 9 bases agree with TRBD1. The CDR3 has 19 residues. Germline trimming cut 5 bases from V and 0 bases from J; bases unmatched to any gene: 16. Germline loops: CDR1 SGHAT, CDR2 FQNNGV. The CDR3 DNA sequence: TGTGCCAGCAGCATTAGAACGCGGGGACAGGGTAGTTTGAACACTGAAGCTTTCTTT. Translating gives CASSIRTRGQGSLNTEAFF. The variable domain in full, with the rest retrieved from reference TRBV11-2 and TRBJ1-1, is EAGVAQSPRYKIIEKRQSVAFWCNPISGHATLYWYQQILGQGPKLLIQFQNNGVVDDSQLPKDRFSAERLKGVDSTLKIQPAKLEDSAVYLCASSIRTRGQGSLNTEAFFGQGTRLTVV.

The V and J genes are TRBV6-6 and TRBJ1-1; 7 bases align to TRBD1. J gave up 2 bases and V 2 bases, and 5 bases lay outside the gene matches. Per the germline V gene, CDR1 is MNHNY and CDR2 is SVGAGI (reference sequence). This CDR3 spans 15 amino acids. The CDR3 is CASSYGTAKNTEAFF. In DNA form, the CDR3 reads TGTGCCAGCAGTTACGGGACAGCTAAAAACACTGAAGCTTTCTTT.

This chain joins TRBV5-1 and TRBJ2-5; D uncertain. From germline, CDR1 is SGHRS and CDR2 YFSETQ. The CDR3 totals 14 residues. V was cut by 7 bases and J by 1 base, with 14 bases left in between. The CDR3 DNA follows: TGCGCCAGCCGTGCGGAACCGATCCAAGAGACCCAGTACTTC. This codes for CASRAEPIQETQYF.

The chain recombines TRBV30 with TRBJ2-7; D is undetermined. The germline V gene encodes CDR1 GTSNPN and CDR2 SVGIG (reference sequence). V was shortened by 0 bases and J by 0 bases, with 12 bases between the two germline ends. The CDR3 consists of 15 residues. DNA for the CDR3: TGTGCCTGGAGTGTGTCCGGGCCAAGCTCCTACGAGCAGTACTTC. Encoded protein: CAWSVSGPSSYEQYF.

This chain links TRBV27 with TRBJ2-1; 12 nucleotides align to TRBD2. Trimming at V came to 1 base and at J to 7 bases, leaving 8 bases not matched to a gene. From germline, CDR1 is MNHEY and CDR2 SMNVEV (reference sequence). The CDR3 covers 17 residues. CDR3 region: CASSLLASGGAFNEQFF. As DNA, the CDR3 is TGTGCCAGCAGTTTATTGGCTAGCGGGGGGGCCTTTAATGAGCAGTTCTTC.